A single sample gave rise to the 32 T cell receptor beta chains below, sequenced in a study of blood T cells in healthy people across ages. Combining a sample-barcoded 5' primer with a J-beta primer mix, a second PCR ran for about 7 to 11 cycles. MiXCR, run by TCRdb on the 5' RACE reads, gives a single entry per CDR3 protein. The sample includes roughly 2 million distinct CDR3 sequences, roughly 52% of them seen just once. The sequencing input was blood. The receptor source for this set is a woman aged 40 to 50 in good health.

This clonotype was seen more than once but under ten times. The chain is built from TRBV7-2 and TRBJ1-1; maybe TRBD1 (6 bases). The CDR3 has 11 residues. V was clipped by 6 bases and J by 11 bases, with 13 bases between them. The germline gives CDR1 SGHTA, CDR2 FQGNSA. DNA of the CDR3: TGTGCCAGCAGTAGGGGTACAGGGGCTTTCTTT. Its translation: CASSRGTGAFF. Together with reference TRBV7-2 and TRBJ1-1, the CDR3 gives the full variable domain: GAGVSQSPSNKVTEKGKDVELRCDPISGHTALYWYRQSLGQGLEFLIYFQGNSAPDKSGLPSDRFSAERTGGSVSTLTIQRTQQEDSAVYLCASSRGTGAFFGQGTRLTVV.

The CDR3 region is CAAEVGLSTDTQYF. The CDR3 region has the DNA TGTGCCGCCGAGGTCGGTTTAAGCACAGATACGCAGTATTTT. V gene TRBV7-9 combines with J gene TRBJ2-3; unclear D gene. The germline V and J ends were trimmed by 11 bases and 0 bases, with 15 bases remaining between them. Germline loops: CDR1 SEHNR, CDR2 FQNEAQ (reference sequence). The CDR3 runs 14 residues.

The J gene is TRBJ2-5, the V gene TRBV12-3 or TRBV12-4; a weak D match, TRBD2 (6 bases). This CDR3 has 15 residues. V was clipped by 2 bases and J by 3 bases, with 13 bases between them. The CDR3 DNA reads TGTGCCAGCAGTTTACTTAGCGGAGGAAAAGAGACCCAGTACTTC. Its protein is CASSLLSGGKETQYF.

The chain employs TRBV28 and TRBJ2-5, with a weak D call TRBD2 (5 bases). The CDR3 runs to 12 residues. Germline V gives CDR1 MDHEN, CDR2 SYDVKM. V was clipped by 7 bases and J by 5 bases, with 11 bases between them. CDR3 sequence reads: CASISSGETQYF. The CDR3, as DNA: TGTGCCAGCATATCGTCGGGGGAGACCCAGTACTTC.

This chain joins TRBV29-1 and TRBJ2-7, with D unresolved. The CDR3 covers 12 residues. The ends were cut back, 4 bases at V and 7 bases at J, with 14 bases in the middle. CDR1 is SQVTM, CDR2 ANQGSEA, per germline. The CDR3 sequence is CSVGGPVGEQYF. The CDR3 DNA reads as TGCAGCGTTGGTGGGCCGGTCGGGGAGCAGTACTTC.

The rearrangement links TRBV6-1 to TRBJ2-7; 9 nucleotides agree with TRBD2. From germline, CDR1 is MNHNS and CDR2 SASEGT. There are 14 residues in the CDR3. With 10 bases clipped from V and 2 bases from J, the junction kept 9 bases outside the gene matches. This CDR3 is CATPVQRGAYEQYF. CDR3 bases: TGTGCCACTCCGGTCCAGCGGGGGGCCTACGAGCAGTACTTC.

To note about this clonotype: Relative to the germline gene, one junction end is altered; a read error may explain this. The chain is built from TRBV9 and TRBJ2-1, with 7 bases matching TRBD2. Germline V CDR1 and CDR2: SGDLS, YYNGEE. The CDR3 is 13 amino acids. Here the CDR3 reads CVSTPGLQETQFF. In nucleotides, the CDR3 is TGTGTCAGCACCCCGGGACTACAAGAGACCCAGTTCTTC.

The rearrangement joins TRBV29-1 to TRBJ2-7, with D uncertain. The V and J ends lost 2 bases and 6 bases respectively, with 14 bases between them. Germline CDR1 reads SQVTM; CDR2 reads ANQGSEA. This CDR3 has 13 amino acids. DNA for the CDR3: TGCAGCGTTGAAAACGTTGTGGGCGGCGAGCAGTACTTC. Protein sequence: CSVENVVGGEQYF.

This clonotype was counted between two and nine times. The chain has TRBV6-5 and TRBJ1-2; a possible D gene is TRBD1 (5 bases). Trimming removed 10 bases from V and 6 bases from J, with 18 bases in between. Looked up from germline, CDR1 is MNHEY and CDR2 is SVGAGI. The CDR3 runs 13 residues. In DNA, the CDR3 is TGTGCCATAGGACGAACAGGTCTCGATGGCTACACCTTC. Its protein product is CAIGRTGLDGYTF.

The chain combines TRBV7-8 with TRBJ2-5; no clear D gene. Germline values: CDR1 SGHVS, CDR2 FQNEAQ. The CDR3 is 13 amino acids. Trimming removed 1 base at V and 11 bases at J, with 14 bases between. The CDR3 here is CASSLGSNYGQYF. CDR3 in DNA: TGTGCCAGCAGCTTAGGGTCCAACTACGGGCAGTACTTC.

The genes are TRBV6-2 or TRBV6-3 and TRBJ2-4, with 8 bases that match TRBD2. Trimming took 2 bases from V and 2 from J; bases not matched to a gene: 8. The CDR3 has 17 residues. Germline CDR1 reads MNHEY; CDR2 reads SVGEGT. The CDR3 spells CASSYLAGGNPKNIQYF. CDR3 in DNA: TGTGCCAGCAGTTACCTGGCGGGGGGAAACCCCAAAAACATTCAGTACTTC.

The V gene is TRBV6-5, the J gene TRBJ2-6; D possibly corresponds to TRBD1 (6 bases). Germline V gene data show CDR1 as MNHEY and CDR2 as SVGAGI. V gave up 6 bases and J gave up 3 bases, with 12 bases separating them. This CDR3 spans 15 amino acids. The CDR3 reads CASSRAGVGANVLTF. The DNA for the CDR3 is TGTGCCAGCAGCCGGGCAGGGGTTGGGGCCAACGTCCTGACTTTC.

The rearrangement joins TRBV7-8 to TRBJ2-6, with D tentatively TRBD1 (5 bases). Looked up from germline, CDR1 is SGHVS and CDR2 is FQNEAQ. The CDR3 loop spans 16 amino acids. The V end lost 4 bases, the J end lost 3 bases, and 13 bases lay between the germline ends. The CDR3 spells CASSYRWGRGANVLTF. As DNA, the CDR3 is TGTGCCAGCAGCTATCGATGGGGCCGTGGGGCCAACGTCCTGACTTTC.

This clonotype was counted only a few times. V gene TRBV6-5 combines with J gene TRBJ1-6; D gene unclear. Germline V gene lookup returns CDR1 MNHEY and CDR2 SVGAGI. The CDR3 sequence is 13 residues long. V was clipped by 5 bases and J by 4 bases, with 6 bases between them. In nucleotides, the CDR3 is TGTGCCAGCAGTCGGGAGTATAATTCACCCCTCCACTTT. It encodes CASSREYNSPLHF.

The chain employs TRBV15 and TRBJ2-1; D might be TRBD2 (5 bases). Germline assignment: CDR1 LNHNV and CDR2 YYDKDF (reference sequence). This CDR3 contains 15 residues. V gave up 6 bases and J gave up 1 base, with 13 bases separating them. The CDR3 here is CATSEGRVSYNEQFF. In DNA, the CDR3 is TGTGCCACCAGTGAGGGTCGCGTATCCTACAATGAGCAGTTCTTC.

This clonotype turned up a few times. The V call is TRBV3-1, the J call TRBJ2-6; TRBD2 might be the D (6 bases). CDR1 is LGHDT, CDR2 YNNKEL, per germline (reference sequence). V shed 0 bases and J shed 2 bases, with 14 bases lying between them. The CDR3 is made up of 18 amino acids. CDR3: CASSQEDRGGAGANVLTF. The CDR3 coding sequence is TGTGCCAGCAGCCAAGAGGATAGGGGAGGCGCTGGGGCCAACGTCCTGACTTTC.

The J gene is TRBJ2-2, the V gene TRBV4-2, with TRBD1 matching 10 bases. J lost 8 bases, V lost 1 base, and 19 bases had no gene match. This CDR3 is built from 20 residues. The germline V gene encodes CDR1 LGHNA and CDR2 YNFKEQ. CDR3 nucleotides: TGTGCCAGCAGCCAAGCATGGCTTGGCGGGACAGGGGACGAGTGGGGGGAGCTGTTTTTT. Translation gives CASSQAWLGGTGDEWGELFF.

The chain recombines TRBV7-2 with TRBJ1-6; D perhaps matches TRBD1 (6 bases). Germline CDR1 and CDR2: SGHTA and FQGNSA. V lost 4 bases and J 14 bases, leaving 18 bases between the germline ends. The CDR3 spans 14 residues. In DNA form, the CDR3 reads TGTGCCAGCAGCTCTACCCTACCGGGACAAGCCCTCCACTTT. Translated: CASSSTLPGQALHF.

The sample holds one count of this clonotype. Germline and junction disagree at one end, which may indicate a read error. This chain uses TRBV7-7 with TRBJ2-6, with D perhaps matching TRBD2 (5 bases). From germline, CDR1 is SSHAT and CDR2 FNYEAQ (reference sequence). The CDR3 totals 15 residues. Written as DNA, the CDR3 is TGTGCTAGCAGCCAATCGCCGGGAGGGGCCAACGTCCTGACTTTC. Its protein product is CASSQSPGGANVLTF.

This clonotype came up a few times. The rearrangement uses TRBV7-9 and TRBJ2-5; D remains unclear. Germline V gene data show CDR1 as SEHNR and CDR2 as FQNEAQ (reference sequence). The V end lost 1 base, the J end lost 1 base, and 7 bases lay between the germline ends. The CDR3 is 14 residues long. This CDR3 reads CASSLDLIQETQYF. The CDR3 bases are TGTGCCAGCAGCTTAGATCTCATCCAAGAGACCCAGTACTTC.

This clonotype turned up a few times. The rearrangement joins TRBV4-2 to TRBJ2-5; D is unclear. The V gene lost 0 bases and the J gene lost 2 bases, with 7 bases spanning the gap. CDR1 and CDR2 (germline): LGHNA, YNFKEQ. This CDR3 spans 14 amino acids. The CDR3: CASSQEPNQETQYF. The DNA of the CDR3 is TGTGCCAGCAGCCAAGAACCAAATCAAGAGACCCAGTACTTC.

The chain employs TRBV5-1 and TRBJ2-1, with D perhaps TRBD1 (6 bases). The CDR3 length is 16 residues. Trimming left V 4 bases short and J 2 bases short, with 16 bases between. Germline CDR1 and CDR2: SGHRS and YFSETQ. The CDR3 sequence is CASSPREGDTYNEQFF. The CDR3 DNA sequence: TGCGCCAGCAGCCCACGAGAGGGGGATACCTACAATGAGCAGTTCTTC.

The V call is TRBV15, the J call TRBJ2-3, with D tentatively TRBD1 (6 bases). Trimming removed 0 bases from V and 1 base from J, with 8 bases in between. The V gene's germline CDR1 is LNHNV and CDR2 YYDKDF (reference sequence). This CDR3 has 15 residues. CDR3 sequence: CATSRDPGGTDTQYF. CDR3 DNA sequence: TGTGCCACCAGCAGAGATCCAGGGGGCACAGATACGCAGTATTTT.

The table lists this clonotype with a few counts. The rearrangement joins TRBV12-3 or TRBV12-4 to TRBJ2-7, with D unclear. V dropped 0 bases and J dropped 10 bases, with 7 bases sitting between them. This CDR3 region has 11 residues. The CDR3 here is CASSLAGRQYF. The DNA of the CDR3 is TGTGCCAGCAGTTTAGCTGGGCGCCAGTACTTC.

This clonotype was found a few times. Being one base from a much bigger clone, this may be a read error. The chain employs TRBV7-2 and TRBJ2-7; no definite D call. Germline V gene sequence: CDR1 SGHTA, CDR2 FQGNSA. The CDR3 totals 18 residues. Deletions cut 5 bases from V and 7 bases from J, with 30 bases between. CDR3 bases: TGTGCCAGCAGCCTCCGCGACGCTACCCAAAGCTCCTACAATGAGCAGTACTTC. This encodes CASSLRDATQSSYNEQYF.

This clonotype is a singleton in its sample. The genes are TRBV3-1 and TRBJ2-1; 9 positions agree with TRBD2. Germline CDR1 LGHDT, CDR2 YNNKEL (reference sequence). With 0 bases clipped from V and 0 bases from J, the junction kept 3 bases outside the gene matches. CDR3 length: 17 residues. CDR3 coding DNA: TGTGCCAGCAGCCAAGAGAGCGGGGGGCGCTCCTACAATGAGCAGTTCTTC. This gives the protein CASSQESGGRSYNEQFF.

This clonotype was seen a handful of times. The genes are TRBV6-6 and TRBJ2-3; D gene uncertain. From germline, CDR1 is MNHNY and CDR2 SVGAGI (reference sequence). This CDR3 has 13 residues. Deletions cut 6 bases from V and 6 bases from J, with 13 bases between. The CDR3 here is CASRDLPRDTQYF. The CDR3 DNA sequence: TGTGCCAGCAGGGATCTTCCCCGGGATACGCAGTATTTT.

Regarding this clonotype: The germline gene is not matched at one end of the junction; a read error may be the cause. The CDR3 reads CVSRTTPDWMTYEQYF. In DNA, the CDR3 is TGTGTCAGCAGGACCACACCGGACTGGATGACCTACGAGCAGTACTTC. The chain is built from TRBV6-2 or TRBV6-3 and TRBJ2-4; TRBD2 might be the D (5 bases). The DNA end is more similar to TRBJ2-7, so the J call may be wrong. Germline CDR1 MNHEY, CDR2 SVGEGT. This CDR3 comprises 16 residues.

Only a few counts were recorded for this clonotype. V gene TRBV20-1 combines with J gene TRBJ1-2, with 10 bases aligning to TRBD1. V lost 5 bases to trimming and J lost 8 bases; unmatched junction nucleotides: 8. The CDR3 extends over 13 amino acids. Germline CDR1 is DFQATT and CDR2 is SNEGSKA (reference sequence). CDR3 amino acids: CSAWDRGMRGYTF. Written as DNA, the CDR3 is TGCAGTGCTTGGGACAGGGGTATGCGAGGCTACACCTTC.

The CDR3 DNA follows: TGCGCCAGCAGTGACCCAGCGGGAGGGCCCACAGATACGCAGTATTTT. Translation gives CASSDPAGGPTDTQYF. The rearrangement joins TRBV10-2 to TRBJ2-3, with 10 bases that match TRBD2. Germline CDR1 is WSHSY and CDR2 is SAAADI. V lost 3 bases to trimming and J lost 2 bases; unmatched junction nucleotides: 5. The CDR3 is made up of 16 amino acids.

The rearrangement uses TRBV4-2 and TRBJ2-1; 7 bases agree with TRBD2. This CDR3 spans 15 amino acids. J lost 9 bases, V lost 0 bases, and 8 bases had no gene match. CDR1 and CDR2 from the germline V gene are LGHNA and YNFKEQ. CDR3 region: CASSQDGAGDGEQFF. Written as DNA, the CDR3 is TGTGCCAGCAGCCAAGACGGCGCGGGGGATGGTGAGCAGTTCTTC.

V and J are TRBV7-2 and TRBJ1-5; no clear D gene. Germline V lookup: CDR1 SGHTA, CDR2 FQGNSA. Trimming stripped 1 base from V and 4 bases from J, with 11 bases between. The CDR3 sequence is 15 residues long. The chain's CDR3 is CASSLVAWGNQPQHF. CDR3 nucleotides: TGTGCCAGCAGCTTAGTAGCGTGGGGTAATCAGCCCCAGCATTTT.